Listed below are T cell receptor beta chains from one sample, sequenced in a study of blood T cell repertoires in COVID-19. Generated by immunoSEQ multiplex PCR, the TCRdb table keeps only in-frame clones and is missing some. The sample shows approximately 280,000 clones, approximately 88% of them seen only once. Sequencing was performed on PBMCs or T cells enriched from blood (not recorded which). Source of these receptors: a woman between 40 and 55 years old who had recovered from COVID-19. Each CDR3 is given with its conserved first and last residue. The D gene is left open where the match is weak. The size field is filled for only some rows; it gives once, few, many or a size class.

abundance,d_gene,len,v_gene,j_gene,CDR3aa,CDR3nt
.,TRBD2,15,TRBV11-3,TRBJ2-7,CASSLRGSGDYEQYF,TGTGCCAGCAGCTTACGTGGTAGCGGGGACTACGAGCAGTACTTC
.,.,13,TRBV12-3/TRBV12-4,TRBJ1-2,CASSEGQSYGYTF,TGTGCCAGCAGTGAAGGACAGAGCTATGGCTACACCTTC
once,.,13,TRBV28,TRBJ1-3,CASNQNSGNTIYF,TGTGCCAGCAACCAGAACTCTGGAAACACCATATATTTT
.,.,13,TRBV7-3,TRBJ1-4,CASSPSGGEKLFF,TGTGCCAGCAGCCCGAGCGGGGGGGAAAAACTGTTTTTT
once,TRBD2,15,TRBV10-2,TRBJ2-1,CASSGWLAGSNEQFF,TGCGCCAGCAGTGGTTGGCTAGCGGGGTCCAATGAGCAGTTCTTC
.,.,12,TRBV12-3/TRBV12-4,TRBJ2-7,CASSFQRGEQYF,TGTGCCAGCAGTTTTCAACGCGGCGAGCAGTACTTC
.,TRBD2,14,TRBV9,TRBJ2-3,CASSPSGGTDTQYF,TGTGCCAGCAGCCCCTCGGGAGGAACAGATACGCAGTATTTT
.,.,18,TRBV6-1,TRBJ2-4,CASSALIWGGGGGRDLYF,TGTGCCAGCAGTGCCCTAATTTGGGGGGGAGGGGGTGGCCGAGATTTGTACTTC
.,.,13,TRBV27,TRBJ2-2,CASSLPAAGELFF,TGTGCCAGCAGTTTGCCGGCGGCCGGGGAGCTGTTTTTT
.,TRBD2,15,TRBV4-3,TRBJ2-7,CASSRIAGDPGEQYF,TGCGCCAGCAGCCGTATAGCGGGAGACCCAGGAGAGCAGTACTTC
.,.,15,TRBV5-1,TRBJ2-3,CASNLDSLSTDTQYF,TGCGCCAGCAACTTGGACAGCCTAAGCACAGATACGCAGTATTTT
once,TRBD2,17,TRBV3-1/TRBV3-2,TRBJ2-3,CASSPGGVHHSTDTQYF,TGTGCCAGCAGCCCGGGGGGGGTTCACCATAGCACAGATACGCAGTATTTT
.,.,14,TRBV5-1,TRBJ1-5,CASRWVPEGQPQHF,TGCGCCAGCAGGTGGGTGCCTGAGGGTCAGCCCCAGCATTTT
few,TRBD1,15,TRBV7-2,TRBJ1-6,CASSFKGAYNSPLHF,TGTGCCAGCAGCTTTAAGGGGGCGTATAATTCACCCCTCCACTTT
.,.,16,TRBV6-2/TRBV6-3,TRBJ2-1,CASSYALRVPYNEQFF,TGTGCCAGCAGTTATGCTTTGCGGGTACCCTACAATGAGCAGTTCTTC
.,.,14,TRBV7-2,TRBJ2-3,CASSSTLATDTQYF,TGTGCCAGCAGCTCGACATTGGCCACAGATACGCAGTATTTT
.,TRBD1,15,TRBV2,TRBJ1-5,CASSRTGAPNQPQHF,TGTGCCAGCAGTCGTACAGGGGCGCCCAATCAGCCCCAGCATTTT
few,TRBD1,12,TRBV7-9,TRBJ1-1,CASSQGGTEAFF,TGTGCCAGCAGTCAGGGGGGCACTGAAGCTTTCTTT
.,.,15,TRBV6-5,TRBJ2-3,CASSWQGSLTDTQYF,TGTGCCAGCAGTTGGCAGGGATCCCTCACAGATACGCAGTATTTT
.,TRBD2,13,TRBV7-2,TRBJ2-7,CASSPGLANEQYF,TGTGCCAGCAGCCCGGGACTAGCGAACGAGCAGTACTTC
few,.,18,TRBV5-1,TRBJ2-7,CASSLRERTSLRSYEQYF,TGCGCCAGCAGCTTGCGGGAGCGGACGAGTTTACGATCCTACGAGCAGTACTTC
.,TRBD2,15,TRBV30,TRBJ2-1,CAWSAGTSGRYEQFF,TGTGCCTGGAGTGCCGGGACTAGCGGGAGATATGAGCAGTTCTTC
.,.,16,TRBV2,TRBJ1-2,CASSEARDRSGYGYTF,TGTGCCAGCAGTGAAGCAAGAGACAGGTCGGGCTATGGCTACACCTTC
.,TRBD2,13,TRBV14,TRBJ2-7,CASSPGGAYEQYF,TGTGCCAGCAGCCCGGGAGGGGCATACGAGCAGTACTTC
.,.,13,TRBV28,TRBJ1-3,CASLRGERHTIYF,TGTGCCAGCCTCCGGGGGGAGAGGCACACCATATATTTT
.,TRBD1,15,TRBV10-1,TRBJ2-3,CASSEVQGATDTQYF,TGCGCCAGCAGTGAGGTGCAGGGGGCCACAGATACGCAGTATTTT